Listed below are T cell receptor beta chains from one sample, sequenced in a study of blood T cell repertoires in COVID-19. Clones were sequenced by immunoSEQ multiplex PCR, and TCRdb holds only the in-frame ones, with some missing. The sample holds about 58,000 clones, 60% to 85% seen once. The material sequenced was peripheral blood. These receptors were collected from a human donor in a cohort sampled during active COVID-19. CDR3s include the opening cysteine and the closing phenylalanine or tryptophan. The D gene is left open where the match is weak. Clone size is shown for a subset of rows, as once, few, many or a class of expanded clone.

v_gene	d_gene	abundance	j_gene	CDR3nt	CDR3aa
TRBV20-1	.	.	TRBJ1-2	TGCAGTGCTTCAGGGTCCGGCTACACCTTC	CSASGSGYTF
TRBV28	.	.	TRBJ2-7	TGTGCCAGCAGTTCTCAGGAAAGTGGCACCTACGAGCAGTACTTC	CASSSQESGTYEQYF
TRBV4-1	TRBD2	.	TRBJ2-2	TGCGCCAGCAGCCAAGGAGAGCTAGCGGGCACCGGGGAGCTGTTTTTT	CASSQGELAGTGELFF
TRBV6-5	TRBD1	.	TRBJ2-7	TGTGCCAGCAAACCGGGACAGGGGGCTTACGAGCAGTACTTC	CASKPGQGAYEQYF
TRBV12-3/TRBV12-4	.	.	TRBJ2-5	TGTGCCAGCAATCTGAGGGGGAAAGAGACCCAGTACTTC	CASNLRGKETQYF
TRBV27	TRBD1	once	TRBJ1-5	TGTGTCAGCAGTTTACAGGGGGGTAGGCATCAGCCCCAGCATTTT	CVSSLQGGRHQPQHF
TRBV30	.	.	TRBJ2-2	TGTGCCTGGAGACGGGGACAAAAAGGTTATACCGGGGAGCTGTTTTTT	CAWRRGQKGYTGELFF
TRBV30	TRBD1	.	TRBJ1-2	TGTGCCTGGAGGTCGGGACAGGGTGGCTACACCTTC	CAWRSGQGGYTF
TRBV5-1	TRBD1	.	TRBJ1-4	TGCGCCAGCAGCGAGGGGACAGGGAATGAAAAACTGTTTTTT	CASSEGTGNEKLFF
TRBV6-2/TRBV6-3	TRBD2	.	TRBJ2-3	TGTGCCAGCAGTGATAGCGGGAGGGCCCGGACAGATACGCAGTATTTT	CASSDSGRARTDTQYF
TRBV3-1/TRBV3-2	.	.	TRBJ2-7	TGTGCCAGCAGCCAAGCCCGCAGATCCTACGAGCAGTACTTC	CASSQARRSYEQYF
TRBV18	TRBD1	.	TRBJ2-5	TGTGCCAGCTCACAGGGGGCTCAAGAGACCCAGTACTTC	CASSQGAQETQYF
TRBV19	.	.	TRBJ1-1	TGTGCCAGTAGTATAGGGGAGGGGACCACTGAAGCTTTCTTT	CASSIGEGTTEAFF
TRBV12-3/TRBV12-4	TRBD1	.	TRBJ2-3	TGTGCCAGCAGCCAAAACAGGGGAGATACGCAGTATTTT	CASSQNRGDTQYF
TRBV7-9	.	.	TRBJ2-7	TGTGCCAGCAGCGGGCGGGACGATGCGACCTACGAGCAGTACTTC	CASSGRDDATYEQYF
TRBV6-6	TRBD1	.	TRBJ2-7	TGTGCCAGCAGAGACAGGGGGAACTCCTACGAGCAGTACTTC	CASRDRGNSYEQYF
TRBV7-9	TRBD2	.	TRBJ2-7	TGTGCCAGCAGCTTGGGCGGCGGGGGTTCGTACGAGCAGTACTTC	CASSLGGGGSYEQYF
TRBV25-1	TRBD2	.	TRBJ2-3	TGTGCCAGCAGTGCGGCGGGAGGGCCGACAGATACGCAGTATTTT	CASSAAGGPTDTQYF
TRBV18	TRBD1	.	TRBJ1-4	TGTGCCAGCTCGAGTGCCCTTGACAGGGGGAATGAAAAACTGTTTTTT	CASSSALDRGNEKLFF
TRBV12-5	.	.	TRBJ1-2	TGTGCTAGTGGTTACTCCGGGGGTCCGTTCTATGGCTACACCTTC	CASGYSGGPFYGYTF
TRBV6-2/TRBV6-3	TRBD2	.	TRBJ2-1	TGTGCCAGCAGCTCAACGGGACTAGCGGTTCATGAGCAGTTCTTC	CASSSTGLAVHEQFF
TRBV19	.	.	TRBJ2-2	TGTGCCAGTAGTAGTGGGGGCAGGGCGCCGGGGGAGCTGTTTTTT	CASSSGGRAPGELFF
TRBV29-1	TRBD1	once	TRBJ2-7	TGCAGCGTTGCCCTGGACAGGGGATCCTACGAGCAGTACTTC	CSVALDRGSYEQYF
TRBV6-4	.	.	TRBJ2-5	TGTGCCAGCTCACAATCTAGGTACCAAGAGACCCAGTACTTC	CASSQSRYQETQYF
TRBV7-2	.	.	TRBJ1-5	TGTGCCAGCAGCTTAGCGGTAGGGGCCCTTTATAGCAATCAGCCCCAGCATTTT	CASSLAVGALYSNQPQHF
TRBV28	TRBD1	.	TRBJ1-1	TGTGCCAGCGTCAGGGGGCGCTTAAAGGCTGAAGCTTTCTTT	CASVRGRLKAEAFF
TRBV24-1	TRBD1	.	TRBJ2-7	TGTGCCACCAGTGATATACCAGGGGGCCGGGAGCAGTACTTC	CATSDIPGGREQYF
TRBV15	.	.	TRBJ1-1	TGTGCCACCAGCAGGGACACTAACACTGAAGCTTTCTTT	CATSRDTNTEAFF
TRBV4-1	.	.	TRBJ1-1	TGCGCCAGCAGCCAAGTAACAGGGCTGAACACTGAAGCTTTCTTT	CASSQVTGLNTEAFF
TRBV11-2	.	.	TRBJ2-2	TGTGCCAGCAGCTTAGACCGGGACACAAGCACCGGGGAGCTGTTTTTT	CASSLDRDTSTGELFF
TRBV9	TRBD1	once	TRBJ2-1	TGTGCCAGCACGGCGACAGGGTACTCCTACAATGAGCAGTTCTTC	CASTATGYSYNEQFF
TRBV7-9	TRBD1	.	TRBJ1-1	TGTGCCAGCAGCTTAATAGGACAGGCGAACACTGAAGCTTTCTTT	CASSLIGQANTEAFF